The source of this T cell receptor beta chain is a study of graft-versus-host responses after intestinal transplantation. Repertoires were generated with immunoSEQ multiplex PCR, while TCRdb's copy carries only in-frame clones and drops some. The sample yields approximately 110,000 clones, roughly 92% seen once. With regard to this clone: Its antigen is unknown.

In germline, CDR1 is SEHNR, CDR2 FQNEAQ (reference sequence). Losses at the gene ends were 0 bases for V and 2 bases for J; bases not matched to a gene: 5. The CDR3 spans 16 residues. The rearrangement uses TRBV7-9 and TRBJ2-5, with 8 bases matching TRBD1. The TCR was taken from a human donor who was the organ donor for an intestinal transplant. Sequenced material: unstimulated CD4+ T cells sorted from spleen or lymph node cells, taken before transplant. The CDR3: CASSLAWTGWQETQYF. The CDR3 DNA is TGTGCCAGCAGCTTAGCTTGGACAGGGTGGCAAGAGACCCAGTACTTC.